These 8 T cell receptor beta chains originate from one sample sequenced in a study of T cells in Graves' hyperthyroidism and ophthalmopathy. What was amplified from RNA transcripts were TCR beta CDR3 regions. The primer set for the first-round RT-PCR of the TCR CDR3 was HTBI. Using its own MiXCR run on the multiplex PCR reads, TCRdb lists one record per CDR3 protein. The table shows fewer than 300,000 distinct CDR3 sequences, with approximately 14% occurring only once. The source material was blood. Receptor source: a woman in her fifties or sixties with Graves' hyperthyroidism that later progressed to Graves' ophthalmopathy.

There are many counts of this clonotype. The V gene is TRBV30, the J gene TRBJ1-5; D is unclear. V lost 3 bases and J 3 bases, leaving 15 bases between the germline ends. This CDR3 comprises 15 residues. Germline assignment: CDR1 GTSNPN and CDR2 SVGIG (reference sequence). For the CDR3, the DNA is TGTGCCTGGAGCGGACTTGCCCCATTCAATCAGCCCCAGCATTTT. Translating gives CAWSGLAPFNQPQHF.

This clonotype was seen ten or more times. V gene TRBV7-8 combines with J gene TRBJ2-3, with 7 bases matching TRBD2. This CDR3 is 12 amino acids long. After removal of 4 bases from V and 7 bases from J, the junction contained 2 bases not matched to a gene. The germline V gene encodes CDR1 SGHVS and CDR2 FQNEAQ. The CDR3 spells CASSSSGNTQYF. The CDR3 DNA follows: TGTGCCAGCAGCTCAAGCGGGAATACGCAGTATTTT.

This clonotype was observed many times. CDR3 nucleotide sequence: TGCAGTGCTAGAGTAATGACTAGCGGGTCCTACGAGCAGTACTTC. Its translation is CSARVMTSGSYEQYF. This chain joins TRBV20-1 and TRBJ2-7; 10 bases map to TRBD2. Unmatched junction bases numbered 4, after V lost 1 base and J lost 1 base. The germline V gene encodes CDR1 DFQATT and CDR2 SNEGSKA (reference sequence). CDR3 length: 15 amino acids.

Many counts were recorded for this clonotype. Here the CDR3 reads CSATYQGGSNQPQHF. CDR3 nucleotide sequence: TGCAGTGCTACATATCAGGGGGGTAGCAATCAGCCCCAGCATTTT. This chain joins TRBV20-1 and TRBJ1-5; the match to TRBD1 covers 7 bases. This CDR3 contains 15 residues. V lost 4 bases and J lost 0; bases outside the gene matches: 6. From germline, CDR1 is DFQATT and CDR2 SNEGSKA (reference sequence).

This clonotype was picked up many times. The chain couples TRBV7-3 to TRBJ2-3; 11 bases match TRBD2. This CDR3 is built from 15 residues. Looked up from germline, CDR1 is SGHTA and CDR2 is FQGTGA. The V and J ends lost 6 bases and 0 bases, in that order; junction bases with no gene match: 2. The CDR3 region is CASSRLAGSTDTQYF. The CDR3 DNA follows: TGTGCCAGCAGTCGACTAGCGGGAAGCACAGATACGCAGTATTTT.

The V gene is TRBV5-1, the J gene TRBJ2-7; a possible D gene is TRBD2 (6 bases). Germline V CDR1 and CDR2: SGHRS, YFSETQ. The V end was cut by 5 bases, the J end by 0 bases, with 9 bases between. There are 13 residues in the CDR3. The CDR3 DNA is TGCGCCAGCAGGGAGGGCTCCTCCTACGAGCAGTACTTC. Translation gives CASREGSSYEQYF.

The sample holds many counts of this clonotype. This rearrangement joins TRBV24-1 to TRBJ2-7; no firm D call. The CDR3 loop spans 13 amino acids. V shed 2 bases and J shed 4 bases, with 8 bases lying between them. Germline-derived CDR1 and CDR2 are KGHDR and SFDVKD. CDR3 nucleotide sequence: TGTGCCACCAGTGATTCTATCCGTTACGAGCAGTACTTC. This sequence encodes CATSDSIRYEQYF.

The V and J genes are TRBV7-9 and TRBJ2-1; D not certain. CDR3 length equals 15 residues. The V gene lost 1 base and the J gene lost 7 bases, with 14 bases spanning the gap. CDR1 and CDR2 (germline): SEHNR, FQNEAQ (reference sequence). As DNA, the CDR3 is TGTGCCAGCAGCTTAGATCTCTTCATCGGGAATGAGCAGTTCTTC. Its translation: CASSLDLFIGNEQFF.